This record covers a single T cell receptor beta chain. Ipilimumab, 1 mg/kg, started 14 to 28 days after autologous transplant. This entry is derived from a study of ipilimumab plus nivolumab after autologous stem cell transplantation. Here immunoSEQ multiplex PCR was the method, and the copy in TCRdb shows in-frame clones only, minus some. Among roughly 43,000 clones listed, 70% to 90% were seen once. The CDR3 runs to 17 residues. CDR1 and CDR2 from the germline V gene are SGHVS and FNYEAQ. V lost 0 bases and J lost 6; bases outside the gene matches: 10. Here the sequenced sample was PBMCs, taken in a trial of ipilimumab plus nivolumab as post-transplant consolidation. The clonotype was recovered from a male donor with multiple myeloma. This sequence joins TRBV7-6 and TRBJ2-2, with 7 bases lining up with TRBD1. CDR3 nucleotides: TGTGCCAGCAGCTTAGCGCGAGGGGGCCTCCGGGCCGGGGAGCTGTTTTTT. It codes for CASSLARGGLRAGELFF.